A single sample is the source of the 26 T cell receptor beta chains below, sequenced in a study of OX40 agonist ivuxolimab in advanced cancers. Produced via immunoSEQ multiplex PCR; TCRdb's table is partial and in-frame only. The sample has about 73,000 clones; approximately 92% are singletons. The starting material was CD4+ or CD8+ T cells sorted from blood, obtained in a trial of the OX40 agonist ivuxolimab. The receptors here all came from an adult with an advanced solid tumor such as melanoma, head and neck, liver or kidney cancer.

The CDR3 sequence: CASTPGDRGPREQYF. The CDR3, as DNA: TGTGCCAGCACCCCGGGGGACAGGGGGCCGCGAGAGCAGTACTTC. The V and J genes are TRBV2 and TRBJ2-7; 12 nucleotides line up with TRBD1. Germline V gene sequence: CDR1 SNHLY, CDR2 FYNNEI. V shed 7 bases and J 7 bases; nucleotides not matched to a gene: 11. The CDR3 length is 15 residues.

This chain connects TRBV2 to TRBJ2-1; D possibly matches TRBD1 or TRBD2 (6 bases each). The CDR3 covers 12 residues. Germline V gene sequence: CDR1 SNHLY, CDR2 FYNNEI. V lost 7 bases to trimming and J lost 7 bases, with 11 bases between them. The CDR3 DNA is TGTGCCAGCATGGGGGGCCGGAATGAGCAGTTCTTC. Protein sequence: CASMGGRNEQFF.

This chain joins TRBV11-2 and TRBJ1-4, with D uncertain. Germline CDR1 is SGHAT and CDR2 is FQNNGV. V lost 1 base to trimming and J lost 0 bases, with 0 bases between them. This CDR3 region has 13 residues. In nucleotides, the CDR3 is TGTGCCAGCAGCTTAGCAACTAATGAAAAACTGTTTTTT. Amino acids: CASSLATNEKLFF. The full variable domain, its missing parts supplied by reference TRBV11-2 and TRBJ1-4, is EAGVAQSPRYKIIEKRQSVAFWCNPISGHATLYWYQQILGQGPKLLIQFQNNGVVDDSQLPKDRFSAERLKGVDSTLKIQPAKLEDSAVYLCASSLATNEKLFFGSGTQLSVL.

The chain is built from TRBV4-3 and TRBJ2-5; D assignment may be TRBD1 or TRBD2 (6 bases each). CDR3 size: 16 residues. The germline V gene has CDR1 LGHNA and CDR2 YSLEER. V was shortened by 3 bases and J by 0 bases, with 14 bases between the two germline ends. The CDR3 protein is CASSHNLGGHQETQYF. The CDR3, as DNA: TGCGCCAGCAGCCACAACTTGGGGGGCCACCAAGAGACCCAGTACTTC.

This clone was seen a single time. This chain joins TRBV7-6 and TRBJ2-1, with 8 nucleotides matching TRBD1. Germline CDR1 reads SGHVS; CDR2 reads FNYEAQ. The CDR3 loop spans 15 amino acids. V lost 5 bases and J lost 5; bases outside the gene matches: 8. DNA for the CDR3: TGTGCCAGCAGCCCCGACAGGGGAACGGACAATGAGCAGTTCTTC. Its translation: CASSPDRGTDNEQFF.

This sequence joins TRBV27 and TRBJ1-1; D gene ambiguous. Germline loops: CDR1 MNHEY, CDR2 SMNVEV (reference sequence). Deletions cut 4 bases from V and 4 bases from J, with 16 bases between. CDR3 length: 15 amino acids. The CDR3, as DNA: TGTGCCAGCAGTTACCTGACGCCGACACTCACTGAAGCTTTCTTT. Protein sequence: CASSYLTPTLTEAFF.

The rearrangement joins TRBV7-2 to TRBJ1-1; D is perhaps TRBD1 (6 bases). Germline-derived CDR1 and CDR2 are SGHTA and FQGNSA. V dropped 8 bases and J dropped 10 bases, with 14 bases sitting between them. The CDR3 has 11 amino acids. Here the CDR3 reads CASRGPRLAFF. CDR3 DNA sequence: TGTGCCAGCCGGGGGCCCAGGTTAGCTTTCTTT.

This sequence joins TRBV4-1 and TRBJ2-3; D is undetermined. V gave up 3 bases and J gave up 2 bases, with 18 bases separating them. CDR1 MGHRA and CDR2 YSYEKL come from the germline V gene. The length of the CDR3 is 17 residues. CDR3 in amino acids: CASSHPPRAHNTDTQYF. CDR3 DNA sequence: TGCGCCAGCAGCCACCCCCCCCGGGCCCATAACACAGATACGCAGTATTTT.

This clone was seen a few times. This sequence joins TRBV6-4 and TRBJ2-1, with TRBD2 identical over 9 bases. Germline CDR1 and CDR2: MRHNA and SNTAGT. The V and J ends lost 2 bases and 7 bases, in that order; junction bases with no gene match: 9. The CDR3 has 16 residues. This CDR3 is CASSDTGTSTVNEQFF. The CDR3 nucleotides read TGTGCCAGCAGTGACACCGGGACTAGCACGGTAAATGAGCAGTTCTTC.

This clone was seen once. The chain carries TRBV27 and TRBJ2-1, with D perhaps assigned TRBD1 or TRBD2 (6 bases each). The CDR3 has 16 residues. Deletions cut 4 bases from V and 7 bases from J, with 20 bases between. Germline V lookup: CDR1 MNHEY, CDR2 SMNVEV (reference sequence). CDR3 region: CASSSLTGARENEQFF. The CDR3 nucleotides read TGTGCCAGCAGTTCCCTTACGGGGGCGAGGGAGAATGAGCAGTTCTTC.

The chain has TRBV9 and TRBJ2-5; D gene ambiguous. Germline loops: CDR1 SGDLS, CDR2 YYNGEE. This CDR3 comprises 15 residues. V was clipped by 0 bases and J by 5 bases, with 14 bases between them. The CDR3 DNA reads as TGTGCCAGCAGCGTAGGCGGAGCGATTCCGGAGACCCAGTACTTC. This sequence encodes CASSVGGAIPETQYF.

The chain joins TRBV7-9 to TRBJ1-6, with TRBD1 matching over 8 bases. V dropped 5 bases and J dropped 4; count of bases not matched to a gene: 13. This CDR3 has 18 residues. Germline CDR1 SEHNR, CDR2 FQNEAQ (reference sequence). This chain's CDR3 is CASSPPPGQDLYNSPLHF. The CDR3 DNA is TGTGCCAGCAGCCCACCTCCGGGACAGGACCTTTATAATTCACCCCTCCACTTT.

This clone is medium-sized in the sample. V gene TRBV27 combines with J gene TRBJ1-5; maybe TRBD1 (5 bases). The ends were cut back, 2 bases at V and 8 bases at J, with 13 bases in the middle. Germline V gene lookup returns CDR1 MNHEY and CDR2 SMNVEV (reference sequence). The CDR3 is 14 residues long. The CDR3 nucleotides are TGTGCCAGCAGTTTAGGAGCAGGGTTCGAGCCCCAGCATTTT. It is translated as CASSLGAGFEPQHF.

The genes are TRBV27 and TRBJ1-3, with D perhaps matching TRBD1 (5 bases). CDR3 length: 16 residues. CDR1 and CDR2 from the germline V gene are MNHEY and SMNVEV (reference sequence). Trimming left V 6 bases short and J 5 bases short, with 20 bases between. This chain's CDR3 is CASSLTVPLERNTIYF. The DNA of the CDR3 is TGTGCCAGCAGCTTGACAGTCCCCCTCGAGAGAAACACCATATATTTT.

CDR3 residues: CASSFLWADSTDTQYF. CDR3 nucleotide sequence: TGTGCCAGCAGCTTTCTCTGGGCAGACAGCACAGATACGCAGTATTTT. This chain connects TRBV2 to TRBJ2-3; D gene uncertain. Germline V lookup: CDR1 SNHLY, CDR2 FYNNEI. CDR3 size: 16 residues. V lost 6 bases to trimming and J lost 0 bases, with 16 bases between them.

The CDR3 is CASSEGLAGGQETQYF. Written as DNA, the CDR3 is TGTGCCAGCAGCGAGGGACTAGCGGGGGGGCAAGAGACCCAGTACTTC. The chain links TRBV9 to TRBJ2-5; 16 nucleotides line up with TRBD2. The V gene end was trimmed by 3 bases and the J gene end by 2 bases; junction bases not matched to a gene: 1. The germline V gene encodes CDR1 SGDLS and CDR2 YYNGEE. The CDR3 is 16 residues long.

The DNA for the CDR3 is TGTGCCAGCAGCTGGGGGGGGGCTAGCACAGATACGCAGTATTTT. Protein product: CASSWGGASTDTQYF. The V call is TRBV11-2, the J call TRBJ2-3, with D tentatively TRBD2 (7 bases). V dropped 4 bases and J dropped 0 bases, with 11 bases sitting between them. Germline-derived CDR1 and CDR2 are SGHAT and FQNNGV. The CDR3 length is 15 residues.

The chain couples TRBV9 to TRBJ2-5; TRBD2 matches 10 bases. This CDR3 comprises 17 residues. J was trimmed by 6 bases and V by 0 bases; bases with no gene match: 11. The germline V gene encodes CDR1 SGDLS and CDR2 YYNGEE. DNA of the CDR3: TGTGCCAGCAGCGTAGGGCTAGCGGGGGCCCTGGGACAGACCCAGTACTTC. The encoded protein is CASSVGLAGALGQTQYF.

This rearrangement joins TRBV27 to TRBJ2-7; 10 nucleotides line up with TRBD1. The CDR3 sequence is 16 residues long. Germline CDR1 reads MNHEY; CDR2 reads SMNVEV (reference sequence). The trim removed 6 bases at V and 0 bases at J, leaving 8 bases unmatched. The CDR3 nucleotides are TGTGCCAGCAGCGCCGTAAGGACAGGGGGCTCCTACGAGCAGTACTTC. Translation gives CASSAVRTGGSYEQYF.

V usage is TRBV4-3 and J usage is TRBJ2-2, with 12 bases identical to TRBD2. This CDR3 contains 21 residues. The trim removed 1 base at V and 0 bases at J, leaving 12 bases unmatched. Germline loops: CDR1 LGHNA, CDR2 YSLEER. The CDR3 sequence: CASSQGGAQLAGGPNTGELFF. Here the CDR3 DNA reads TGCGCCAGCAGCCAAGGAGGGGCCCAACTAGCGGGGGGCCCGAACACCGGGGAGCTGTTTTTT.

The DNA for the CDR3 is TGTGCCAGCAGGGAGGACAGGGAGTCTAACTATGGCTACACCTTC. The encoded protein is CASREDRESNYGYTF. V gene TRBV6-1 combines with J gene TRBJ1-2; TRBD1 matches at 8 bases. CDR3 length: 15 amino acids. J gave up 0 bases and V 6 bases, and 6 bases lay outside the gene matches. Germline assignment: CDR1 MNHNS and CDR2 SASEGT.

V is TRBV5-4 and J is TRBJ1-4; D remains unclear. CDR3 length: 15 residues. Germline CDR1 reads SGHNT; CDR2 reads YYREEE (reference sequence). With 5 bases removed from V and 5 bases from J, the gap between germline ends came to 16 bases. The CDR3 DNA reads TGTGCCAGCAGTGCCTCCGGGGAACGAAATGAAAAACTGTTTTTT. This encodes CASSASGERNEKLFF.

V and J are TRBV9 and TRBJ1-4; D is unclear. Trimming cost V 3 bases and J 0 bases, with 18 bases left between them. The germline CDR1 and CDR2 sequences are SGDLS and YYNGEE. The CDR3 totals 18 residues. This chain's CDR3 is CASSANLGLDATNEKLFF. The CDR3 DNA follows: TGTGCCAGCAGCGCCAACCTAGGACTCGATGCAACTAATGAAAAACTGTTTTTT. The full variable domain, its missing parts supplied by reference TRBV9 and TRBJ1-4, is DSGVTQTPKHLITATGQRVTLRCSPRSGDLSVYWYQQSLDQGLQFLIQYYNGEERAKGNILERFSAQQFPDLHSELNLSSLELGDSALYFCASSANLGLDATNEKLFFGSGTQLSVL.

The chain is built from TRBV12-5 and TRBJ2-5, with D possibly TRBD2 on 6 matching bases. CDR1 is LGHNT, CDR2 FRNRAP, per germline. Deletions cut 0 bases from V and 5 bases from J, with 13 bases between. The CDR3 sequence is 15 residues long. In nucleotides, the CDR3 is TGTGCTAGTGGTTTGGTTGGGACTCCGAAGGAGACCCAGTACTTC. Translated: CASGLVGTPKETQYF.

Only one count was recorded for this clone. The chain combines TRBV19 with TRBJ2-7, with a tentative D call TRBD2 (6 bases). Germline CDR1 reads LNHDA; CDR2 reads SQIVND (reference sequence). This CDR3 is built from 13 residues. V lost 8 bases and J 0 bases, leaving 11 bases between the germline ends. CDR3 protein: CASSFGGSYEQYF. In DNA form, the CDR3 reads TGTGCCAGTTCATTCGGGGGCTCCTACGAGCAGTACTTC.

V usage is TRBV19 and J usage is TRBJ1-1; D ambiguous. CDR3 length equals 13 residues. Per germline, CDR1 LNHDA and CDR2 SQIVND (reference sequence). V gave up 3 bases and J gave up 10 bases, with 15 bases separating them. The DNA for the CDR3 is TGTGCCAGTAGTATTGGCCAAATGGCTGGAGCTTTCTTT. The encoded protein is CASSIGQMAGAFF.